The next 10 T cell receptor beta chains were all read from a single sample in a study of cytomegalovirus exposure and HLA in healthy donors. Primers for the PCR totalled 60 Vbeta and 13 Jbeta. TCRdb's copy holds only in-frame clones and misses some; the assay was immunoSEQ multiplex PCR. Altogether some 110,000 clones are present, around 80% being singletons, with the ten largest covering roughly 6.9%. Material for sequencing was PBMCs. The source is a young man in good health and CMV-seropositive.

The rearrangement uses TRBV11-3 and TRBJ1-1; 8 bases are shared with TRBD1. The germline V gene has CDR1 SGHNT and CDR2 YENEEA. V shed 2 bases, J shed 5 bases, and the junction held 4 bases outside the gene matches. The CDR3 is 14 amino acids. CDR3: CASSLNQGATEAFF. For the CDR3, the DNA is TGTGCCAGCAGCTTAAATCAGGGGGCGACTGAAGCTTTCTTT.

The chain is built from TRBV5-1 and TRBJ2-5; D perhaps matches TRBD1 (6 bases). The CDR3 is made up of 16 amino acids. V lost 1 base and J lost 4, with 17 bases in between. The germline V gene has CDR1 SGHRS and CDR2 YFSETQ. For the CDR3, the DNA is TGCGCCAGCAGCTTGTTTGGTCAGGGGTATGGAGAGACCCAGTACTTC. This sequence encodes CASSLFGQGYGETQYF.

The CDR3 DNA reads TGTGCCAGCAGCCCCGGACTAGCGGGGGGGCCTGTAAACATTCAGTACTTC. Protein sequence: CASSPGLAGGPVNIQYF. This chain connects TRBV5-4 to TRBJ2-4, with 15 bases identical to TRBD2. The length of the CDR3 is 17 residues. The ends lost 4 bases at V and 6 bases at J; junction bases unmatched: 8. Germline V lookup: CDR1 SGHNT, CDR2 YYREEE (reference sequence).

The chain has TRBV6-1 and TRBJ2-5; D gene uncertain. The DNA end lines up better with TRBJ2-7; the J call may be wrong. There are 13 residues in the CDR3. CDR1 MNHNS and CDR2 SASEGT come from the germline V gene. The CDR3 reads CASSETPIYEQYF. The CDR3 region has the DNA TGTGCCAGCAGTGAGACTCCCATCTACGAGCAGTACTTC.

V usage is TRBV5-4 and J usage is TRBJ1-2; 8 bases agree with TRBD1. CDR1 and CDR2 from the germline V gene are SGHNT and YYREEE (reference sequence). There are 15 residues in the CDR3. V lost 4 bases and J lost 5; bases outside the gene matches: 10. CDR3 amino acids: CASSPPGQAAYGYTF. The CDR3, as DNA: TGTGCCAGCAGCCCGCCGGGACAGGCGGCATATGGCTACACCTTC.

The V call is TRBV18, the J call TRBJ1-1; TRBD1 matches at 9 bases. The CDR3 has 14 amino acids. From germline, CDR1 is KGHSH and CDR2 LQKENI. J gave up 6 bases and V 5 bases, and 7 bases lay outside the gene matches. The CDR3 region has the DNA TGTGCCAGCTCAATCCGGGACAGGGCCGCTGAAGCTTTCTTT. This encodes CASSIRDRAAEAFF.

This clone was seen a single time. The chain carries TRBV18 and TRBJ2-7; a possible D gene is TRBD1 (5 bases). Germline assignment: CDR1 KGHSH and CDR2 LQKENI. The ends were cut back, 3 bases at V and 0 bases at J, with 12 bases in the middle. The CDR3 is made up of 15 amino acids. Written as DNA, the CDR3 is TGTGCCAGCTCACCTGAGAAGGGGATCTCCTACGAGCAGTACTTC. It encodes CASSPEKGISYEQYF. The whole variable domain, remainder taken from reference TRBV18 and TRBJ2-7, is NAGVMQNPRHLVRRRGQEARLRCSPMKGHSHVYWYRQLPEEGLKFMVYLQKENIIDESGMPKERFSAEFPKEGPSILRIQQVVRGDSAAYFCASSPEKGISYEQYFGPGTRLTVT.

This chain uses TRBV12-5 with TRBJ2-5; D is ambiguous. The CDR3 is 11 amino acids. Trimming removed 7 bases at V and 0 bases at J, with 3 bases between. Per germline, CDR1 LGHNT and CDR2 FRNRAP. The CDR3 nucleotides are TGTGCTAGTGTCAACCAAGAGACCCAGTACTTC. This codes for CASVNQETQYF.

The V gene is TRBV27, the J gene TRBJ2-2; 13 bases fit TRBD2. CDR1 is MNHEY, CDR2 SMNVEV, per germline (reference sequence). The J segment lost 3 bases and the V segment lost 6 bases, leaving 7 bases of the junction unmatched. This CDR3 is built from 17 residues. The CDR3 sequence is CASRLLAGGPDTGELFF. The CDR3 bases are TGTGCCAGCAGATTACTAGCGGGGGGGCCAGACACCGGGGAGCTGTTTTTT.

V is TRBV5-6 and J is TRBJ2-2; 14 bases map to TRBD2. This CDR3 comprises 16 residues. Germline loops: CDR1 SGHDT, CDR2 YYEEEE. V shed 5 bases, J shed 5 bases, and the junction held 5 bases outside the gene matches. CDR3 DNA sequence: TGTGCCAGCAGTGAGACTAGCGGGGGGGATACCGGGGAGCTGTTTTTT. Its protein product is CASSETSGGDTGELFF.